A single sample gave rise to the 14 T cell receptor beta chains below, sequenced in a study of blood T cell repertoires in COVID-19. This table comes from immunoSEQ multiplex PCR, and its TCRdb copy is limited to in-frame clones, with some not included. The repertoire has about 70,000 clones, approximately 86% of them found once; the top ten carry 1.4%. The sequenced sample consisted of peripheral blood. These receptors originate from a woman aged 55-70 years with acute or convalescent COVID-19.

CDR3 residues: CATSRDPRGHPTQYF. The DNA of the CDR3 is TGTGCCACCAGCAGAGATCCTAGGGGACACCCTACGCAGTATTTT. The rearrangement links TRBV15 to TRBJ2-3; D is perhaps TRBD1 (6 bases). V shed 0 bases and J shed 8 bases, with 15 bases lying between them. The CDR3 sequence is 15 residues long. Germline CDR1 and CDR2: LNHNV and YYDKDF (reference sequence).

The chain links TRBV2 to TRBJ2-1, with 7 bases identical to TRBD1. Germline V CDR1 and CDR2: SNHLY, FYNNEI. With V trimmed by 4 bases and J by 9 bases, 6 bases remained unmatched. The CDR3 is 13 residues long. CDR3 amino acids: CASSVQGIGEQFF. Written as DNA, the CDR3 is TGTGCCAGCAGTGTACAGGGGATCGGTGAGCAGTTCTTC.

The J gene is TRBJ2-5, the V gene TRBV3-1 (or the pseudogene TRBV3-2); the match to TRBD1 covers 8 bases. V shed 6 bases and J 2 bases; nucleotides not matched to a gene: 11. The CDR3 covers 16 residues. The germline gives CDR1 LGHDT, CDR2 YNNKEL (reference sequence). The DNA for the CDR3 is TGTGCCAGCAGGACAGGGGCCGCCCCGAAACAAGAGACCCAGTACTTC. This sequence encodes CASRTGAAPKQETQYF.

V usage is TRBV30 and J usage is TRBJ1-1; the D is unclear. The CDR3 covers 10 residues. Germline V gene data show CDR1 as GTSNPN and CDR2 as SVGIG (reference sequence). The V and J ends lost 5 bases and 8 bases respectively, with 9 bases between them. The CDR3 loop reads CAWLGAEAFF. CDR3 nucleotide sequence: TGTGCCTGGCTAGGAGCCGAAGCTTTCTTT.

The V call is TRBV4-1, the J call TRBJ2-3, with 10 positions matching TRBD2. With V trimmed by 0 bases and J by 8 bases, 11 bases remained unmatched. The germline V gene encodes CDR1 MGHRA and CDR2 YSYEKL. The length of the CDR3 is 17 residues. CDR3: CASSQERQRGGRGTQYF. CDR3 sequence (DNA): TGCGCCAGCAGCCAAGAGAGACAGCGGGGGGGGCGTGGTACGCAGTATTTT.

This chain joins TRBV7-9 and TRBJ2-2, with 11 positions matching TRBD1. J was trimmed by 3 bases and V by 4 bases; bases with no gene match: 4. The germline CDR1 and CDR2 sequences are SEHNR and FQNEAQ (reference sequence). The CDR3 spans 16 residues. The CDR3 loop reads CASSSRDRGDTGELFF. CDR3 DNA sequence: TGTGCCAGCAGCTCGAGGGACAGGGGGGACACCGGGGAGCTGTTTTTT. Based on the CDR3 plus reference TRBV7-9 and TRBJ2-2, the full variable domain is DTGVSQNPRHKITKRGQNVTFRCDPISEHNRLYWYRQTLGQGPEFLTYFQNEAQLEKSRLLSDRFSAERPKGSFSTLEIQRTEQGDSAMYLCASSSRDRGDTGELFFGEGSRLTVL.

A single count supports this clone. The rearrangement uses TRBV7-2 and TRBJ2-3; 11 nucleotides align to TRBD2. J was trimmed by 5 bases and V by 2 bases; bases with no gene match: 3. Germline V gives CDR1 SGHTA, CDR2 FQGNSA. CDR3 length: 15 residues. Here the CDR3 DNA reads TGTGCCAGCAGCTTACCTGGACTAGCGGGAGATACGCAGTATTTT. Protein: CASSLPGLAGDTQYF.

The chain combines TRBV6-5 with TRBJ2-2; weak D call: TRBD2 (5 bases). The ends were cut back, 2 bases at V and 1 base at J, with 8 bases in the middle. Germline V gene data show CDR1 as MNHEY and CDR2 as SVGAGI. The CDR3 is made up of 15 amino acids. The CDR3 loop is CASSYGAGNTGELFF. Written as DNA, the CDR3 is TGTGCCAGCAGTTACGGTGCGGGGAACACCGGGGAGCTGTTTTTT.

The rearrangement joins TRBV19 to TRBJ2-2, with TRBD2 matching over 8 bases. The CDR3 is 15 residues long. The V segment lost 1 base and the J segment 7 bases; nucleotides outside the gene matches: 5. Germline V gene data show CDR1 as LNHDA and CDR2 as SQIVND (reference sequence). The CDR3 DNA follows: TGTGCCAGTAGTATAGTCGGGGGGGCCGTCGGGGAGCTGTTTTTT. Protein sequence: CASSIVGGAVGELFF.

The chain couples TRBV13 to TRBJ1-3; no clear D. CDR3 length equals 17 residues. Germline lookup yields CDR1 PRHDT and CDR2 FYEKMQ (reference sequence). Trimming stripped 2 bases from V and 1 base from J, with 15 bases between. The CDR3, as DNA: TGTGCCAGCAGCTTATCCCTACTGGACTTTTCTGGAAACACCATATATTTT. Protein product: CASSLSLLDFSGNTIYF.

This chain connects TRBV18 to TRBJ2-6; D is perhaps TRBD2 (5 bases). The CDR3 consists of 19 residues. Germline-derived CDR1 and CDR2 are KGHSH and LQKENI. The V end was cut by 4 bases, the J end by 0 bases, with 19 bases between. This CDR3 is CASSRLAGARSSGANVLTF. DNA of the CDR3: TGTGCCAGCTCACGCCTAGCAGGAGCCAGGAGCTCTGGGGCCAACGTCCTGACTTTC.

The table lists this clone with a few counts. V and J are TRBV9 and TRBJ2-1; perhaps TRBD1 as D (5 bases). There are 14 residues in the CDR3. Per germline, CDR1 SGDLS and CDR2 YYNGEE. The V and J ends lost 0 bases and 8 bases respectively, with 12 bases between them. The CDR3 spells CASSVGLLGHEQFF. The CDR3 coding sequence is TGTGCCAGCAGCGTAGGTCTACTGGGGCATGAGCAGTTCTTC.

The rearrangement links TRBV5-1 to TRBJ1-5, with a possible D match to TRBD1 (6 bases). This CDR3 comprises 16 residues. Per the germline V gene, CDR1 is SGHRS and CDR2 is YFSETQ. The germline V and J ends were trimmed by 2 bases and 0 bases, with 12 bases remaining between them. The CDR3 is CASSLVPDSSNQPQHF. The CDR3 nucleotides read TGCGCCAGCAGCTTAGTACCGGACAGTAGCAATCAGCCCCAGCATTTT.

The CDR3: CASSYSKGQGYTGYTF. CDR3 bases: TGTGCCAGCAGTTACTCGAAGGGACAGGGGTATACTGGCTACACCTTC. The chain recombines TRBV6-5 with TRBJ1-2; 10 nucleotides match TRBD1. Germline values: CDR1 MNHEY, CDR2 SVGAGI. Unmatched junction bases numbered 8, after V lost 0 bases and J lost 7 bases. The CDR3 covers 16 residues.